This TCR beta chain was recorded in a study of beta chain features in type 1 diabetes. At the level of the study: The samples had approximately 110 million sorted cells examined in all.

Expressed TCRB transcripts were sequenced after all isolated RNA was converted to cDNA. Some clones are missing from TCRdb's copy, which holds only in-frame ones; the method was immunoSEQ multiplex PCR. The table shows hundreds of thousands of clones, with roughly two thirds occurring only once. The length of the CDR3 is 14 residues. The J segment lost 4 bases and the V segment lost 6 bases, leaving 9 bases of the junction unmatched. Germline V lookup: CDR1 SQVTM, CDR2 ANQGSEA. This clonotype originated in a man younger than 40 in good health. The chain uses TRBV29-1 and TRBJ2-3, with 8 bases aligning to TRBD2. The sequencing sample was made of naive CD4+ T cells from blood. CDR3 protein: CSVASGGKADTQYF. Written as DNA, the CDR3 is TGCAGCGTGGCAAGCGGGGGCAAGGCAGATACGCAGTATTTT.